This is a list of T cell receptor beta chains from one sample in a study of T cell changes during pregnancy in multiple sclerosis. Method: immunoSEQ multiplex PCR; TCRdb's copy keeps in-frame clones and lacks some. Here the sample spans around 67,000 clones, roughly 90% being singletons. Material: peripheral blood, obtained in the first trimester of pregnancy. These receptors originate from a female donor with multiple sclerosis, enrolled in a pregnancy study. Both conserved end residues are part of each CDR3. Fields, in order: clone size, J gene, D gene, V gene, CDR3 DNA, CDR3 protein. A D gene is named only where the DNA matches it firmly. Some rows have no size entry. The others give once, few or many, or a class for an expanded clone.

abundance: NA; j_gene: TRBJ2-7; d_gene: TRBD1; v_gene: TRBV25-1; CDR3nt: TGTGCCAGCAGGGCAGGGGGCGAGCAGTACTTC; CDR3aa: CASRAGGEQYF
abundance: NA; j_gene: TRBJ2-6; d_gene: NA; v_gene: TRBV19; CDR3nt: TGTGCCAGTAGTATGGCAGGGGCCCGCTCTGGGGCCAACGTCCTGACTTTC; CDR3aa: CASSMAGARSGANVLTF
abundance: NA; j_gene: TRBJ2-7; d_gene: NA; v_gene: TRBV29-1; CDR3nt: TGCAGCGTTGAAAGGGACTCTGAGACCTACGAGCAGTACTTC; CDR3aa: CSVERDSETYEQYF
abundance: NA; j_gene: TRBJ2-3; d_gene: NA; v_gene: TRBV29-1; CDR3nt: TGCAGCGTTGAAGAGAGGGGGGGTCAAGCAGATACGCAGTATTTT; CDR3aa: CSVEERGGQADTQYF
abundance: NA; j_gene: TRBJ2-4; d_gene: NA; v_gene: TRBV5-6; CDR3nt: TGTGCCAGCAGCTTGGGGCCCGGGACAAAAAACATTCAGTACTTC; CDR3aa: CASSLGPGTKNIQYF
abundance: once; j_gene: TRBJ2-1; d_gene: NA; v_gene: TRBV10-3; CDR3nt: TGTGCCATCAGTGACAGGGGCTACAATGAGCAGTTCTTC; CDR3aa: CAISDRGYNEQFF
abundance: once; j_gene: TRBJ2-7; d_gene: TRBD1; v_gene: TRBV7-2; CDR3nt: TGTGCCAGCAGCTGGGGGACAGCCTACGAGCAGTACTTC; CDR3aa: CASSWGTAYEQYF
abundance: NA; j_gene: TRBJ1-5; d_gene: NA; v_gene: TRBV11-2; CDR3nt: TGTGCCAGCAGCTCTCGCCAGCGGGCAATGAATCAGCCCCAGCATTTT; CDR3aa: CASSSRQRAMNQPQHF
abundance: NA; j_gene: TRBJ2-7; d_gene: NA; v_gene: TRBV27; CDR3nt: TGTGCCAGCAGCTCCGGACACCTGATTTACGAGCAGTACTTC; CDR3aa: CASSSGHLIYEQYF
abundance: once; j_gene: TRBJ1-3; d_gene: TRBD1; v_gene: TRBV4-3; CDR3nt: TGCGCCAGCAGCCAAGGGGTCTTAGGGGGCCTAAACACCATATATTTT; CDR3aa: CASSQGVLGGLNTIYF
abundance: NA; j_gene: TRBJ2-3; d_gene: NA; v_gene: TRBV7-9; CDR3nt: TGTGCCAGCAGCTCCGCCGCGAAGCGGTTCACAGATACGCAGTATTTT; CDR3aa: CASSSAAKRFTDTQYF
abundance: NA; j_gene: TRBJ1-5; d_gene: NA; v_gene: TRBV28; CDR3nt: TGTGCCAGCAGCTTGGTGCAGGTGGTTCAGCCCCAGCATTTT; CDR3aa: CASSLVQVVQPQHF
abundance: NA; j_gene: TRBJ1-4; d_gene: TRBD1; v_gene: TRBV7-2; CDR3nt: TGTGCCAGCAGCAGCATACAGGGGGCGCGTGAAAAACTGTTTTTT; CDR3aa: CASSSIQGAREKLFF
abundance: NA; j_gene: TRBJ2-7; d_gene: NA; v_gene: TRBV7-2; CDR3nt: TGTGCCAGCAGCTTAGGCACAGTGGTGTGGCAGTACTTC; CDR3aa: CASSLGTVVWQYF
abundance: NA; j_gene: TRBJ1-2; d_gene: NA; v_gene: TRBV12-2; CDR3nt: TGTGCAAGTCGCTTAGATAGCCGGGACAGGCCCACTAACTATGGCTACACCTTC; CDR3aa: CASRLDSRDRPTNYGYTF
abundance: NA; j_gene: TRBJ2-3; d_gene: NA; v_gene: TRBV7-3; CDR3nt: TGTGCCAGCAGCCCAGAGCGGGCTAGCACAGATACGCAGTATTTT; CDR3aa: CASSPERASTDTQYF
abundance: NA; j_gene: TRBJ2-7; d_gene: NA; v_gene: TRBV7-9; CDR3nt: TGTGCCAGCAGCACCCTAGGCGGCCAGCCGAGAGGGTACGAGCAGTACTTC; CDR3aa: CASSTLGGQPRGYEQYF
abundance: few; j_gene: TRBJ1-1; d_gene: NA; v_gene: TRBV4-2; CDR3nt: TGTGCCAGCAGCCGCAGTTTGAACACTGAAGCTTTCTTT; CDR3aa: CASSRSLNTEAFF
abundance: NA; j_gene: TRBJ2-3; d_gene: TRBD2; v_gene: TRBV4-2; CDR3nt: TGTGCCAGCAGCCAAGATGCTAGCGGGGTTAGCACAGATACGCAGTATTTT; CDR3aa: CASSQDASGVSTDTQYF
abundance: NA; j_gene: TRBJ1-2; d_gene: TRBD1; v_gene: TRBV5-1; CDR3nt: TGCGCCAGCAGCCCCGGGACAGGCGTTTATGGCTACACCTTC; CDR3aa: CASSPGTGVYGYTF
abundance: NA; j_gene: TRBJ2-4; d_gene: TRBD2; v_gene: TRBV5-4; CDR3nt: TGTGCCAGCAGCCGAACCGGGGGGAACATTCAGTACTTC; CDR3aa: CASSRTGGNIQYF
abundance: NA; j_gene: TRBJ1-1; d_gene: TRBD1; v_gene: TRBV19; CDR3nt: TGTGCCAGTAGTATCACCGGGACAGGGGGTAGTGAAGCTTTCTTT; CDR3aa: CASSITGTGGSEAFF
abundance: NA; j_gene: TRBJ2-7; d_gene: NA; v_gene: TRBV4-1; CDR3nt: TGCGCCAGCAGCCAAGTACAGGCCTACGAGCAGTACTTC; CDR3aa: CASSQVQAYEQYF
abundance: NA; j_gene: TRBJ2-1; d_gene: TRBD2; v_gene: TRBV9; CDR3nt: TGTGCCAGCAGCGGGATAGCGGGGTGGGGCCCCTACAATGAGCAGTTCTTC; CDR3aa: CASSGIAGWGPYNEQFF
abundance: NA; j_gene: TRBJ2-3; d_gene: NA; v_gene: TRBV11-2; CDR3nt: TGTGCCAGCAGCTTACGATTAGCGGTGGAGGTCACAGATACGCAGTATTTT; CDR3aa: CASSLRLAVEVTDTQYF
abundance: NA; j_gene: TRBJ2-7; d_gene: TRBD2; v_gene: TRBV11-3; CDR3nt: TGTGCCAGCAGCTTAGCAGGCGGGAGGTCCTTCTACGAGCAGTACTTC; CDR3aa: CASSLAGGRSFYEQYF
abundance: NA; j_gene: TRBJ2-5; d_gene: TRBD1; v_gene: TRBV4-3; CDR3nt: TGCGCCAGCAGCCAAGATTGGGACGCAGGGGGCTTGGAGACCCAGTACTTC; CDR3aa: CASSQDWDAGGLETQYF
abundance: NA; j_gene: TRBJ2-7; d_gene: NA; v_gene: TRBV4-3; CDR3nt: TGCGCCAGCAGCCAAGGGGAAGGAGGGGCCTACGAGCAGTACTTC; CDR3aa: CASSQGEGGAYEQYF
abundance: NA; j_gene: TRBJ2-2; d_gene: TRBD2; v_gene: TRBV4-2; CDR3nt: TGTGCCAGCAGCCACGGACTAGCGCAGAACACCGGGGAGCTGTTTTTT; CDR3aa: CASSHGLAQNTGELFF
abundance: few; j_gene: TRBJ2-3; d_gene: NA; v_gene: TRBV2; CDR3nt: TGTGCCAGCAGCCCCCCCTTCACAGATACGCAGTATTTT; CDR3aa: CASSPPFTDTQYF
abundance: few; j_gene: TRBJ2-2; d_gene: NA; v_gene: TRBV27; CDR3nt: TGTGCCAGCAGTGGATTCAGGGGCGTCACCGGGGAGCTGTTTTTT; CDR3aa: CASSGFRGVTGELFF
abundance: NA; j_gene: TRBJ2-7; d_gene: NA; v_gene: TRBV21-1; CDR3nt: TGTGCCAGCAGCTACGAGCATCGGACTGATTACGAGCAGTACTTC; CDR3aa: CASSYEHRTDYEQYF
abundance: NA; j_gene: TRBJ2-5; d_gene: NA; v_gene: TRBV7-9; CDR3nt: TGTGCCAGCAGCGTGTGGGGAGTGGAGACCCAGTACTTC; CDR3aa: CASSVWGVETQYF
abundance: NA; j_gene: TRBJ1-2; d_gene: TRBD1; v_gene: TRBV15; CDR3nt: TGTGCCACCAGCCCATTTACCGGAGGGGGCGCAGGTGGCTACACCTTC; CDR3aa: CATSPFTGGGAGGYTF
abundance: NA; j_gene: TRBJ2-4; d_gene: TRBD1; v_gene: TRBV4-1; CDR3nt: TGCGCCAGCAGCCAGGCCGCTCTAAGGGACAGGCGAACCGTTCAGTACTTC; CDR3aa: CASSQAALRDRRTVQYF
abundance: NA; j_gene: TRBJ2-7; d_gene: NA; v_gene: TRBV6-5; CDR3nt: TGTGCCAGCAGTCCGTACGAGGGCTACGAGCAGTACTTC; CDR3aa: CASSPYEGYEQYF
abundance: few; j_gene: TRBJ2-7; d_gene: NA; v_gene: TRBV7-3; CDR3nt: TGTGCCAGCAGCGTTACAGGGACGGCGGGTGAGCAGTACTTC; CDR3aa: CASSVTGTAGEQYF
abundance: NA; j_gene: TRBJ2-5; d_gene: TRBD2; v_gene: TRBV15; CDR3nt: TGTGCCACCAGCAGAGCAGCGGGATTAGAGACCCAGTACTTC; CDR3aa: CATSRAAGLETQYF
abundance: once; j_gene: TRBJ1-1; d_gene: NA; v_gene: TRBV27; CDR3nt: TGTGCCAGCAGTTTTACAGGGTCGGCTGAAGCTTTCTTT; CDR3aa: CASSFTGSAEAFF
abundance: NA; j_gene: TRBJ1-2; d_gene: TRBD1; v_gene: TRBV11-2; CDR3nt: TGTGCCAGCAGCTTAATGGGACAGCGACCTAACTATGGCTACACCTTC; CDR3aa: CASSLMGQRPNYGYTF
abundance: NA; j_gene: TRBJ2-1; d_gene: TRBD1; v_gene: TRBV7-2; CDR3nt: TGTGCCAGCAGCCGACAGGGGTGGGACAATGAGCAGTTCTTC; CDR3aa: CASSRQGWDNEQFF
abundance: NA; j_gene: TRBJ1-2; d_gene: NA; v_gene: TRBV6-5; CDR3nt: TGTGCCAGCAGTTTAACCAGGGGCGGAGGCTACACCTTC; CDR3aa: CASSLTRGGGYTF
abundance: NA; j_gene: TRBJ1-1; d_gene: TRBD1; v_gene: TRBV19; CDR3nt: TGTGCCAGTAGTATTTGGGGACAGGCGCCTACTGAAGCTTTCTTT; CDR3aa: CASSIWGQAPTEAFF
abundance: NA; j_gene: TRBJ2-5; d_gene: TRBD2; v_gene: TRBV19; CDR3nt: TGTGCCAGTAGTATTCGAGCGGGGTTCCAAGAGACCCAGTACTTC; CDR3aa: CASSIRAGFQETQYF
abundance: NA; j_gene: TRBJ2-7; d_gene: NA; v_gene: TRBV6-6; CDR3nt: TGTGCCAGCAGTTCGTCGCGCCGCGACGAGCAGTACTTC; CDR3aa: CASSSSRRDEQYF
abundance: NA; j_gene: TRBJ2-7; d_gene: TRBD1; v_gene: TRBV25-1; CDR3nt: TGTGCCAGCAGTCCACGGACAGGGGAGAGGGAGCAGTACTTC; CDR3aa: CASSPRTGEREQYF
abundance: NA; j_gene: TRBJ1-1; d_gene: NA; v_gene: TRBV6-5; CDR3nt: TGTGCCAGCAGTTACCTCCTGCCCGAGGGGGTCACTGAAGCTTTCTTT; CDR3aa: CASSYLLPEGVTEAFF
abundance: NA; j_gene: TRBJ1-2; d_gene: NA; v_gene: TRBV15; CDR3nt: TGTGCCACCAGCAGAGATCGGTCAGGGGCGCGCGGCTACACCTTC; CDR3aa: CATSRDRSGARGYTF
abundance: NA; j_gene: TRBJ1-1; d_gene: TRBD1; v_gene: TRBV5-4; CDR3nt: TGTGCCAGCGGCCGGGACAGGGGGATCACTGAAGCTTTCTTT; CDR3aa: CASGRDRGITEAFF
abundance: NA; j_gene: TRBJ1-2; d_gene: TRBD1; v_gene: TRBV5-1; CDR3nt: TGCGCCAGCAGCTTGGGGGACAGAAACTATGGCTACACCTTC; CDR3aa: CASSLGDRNYGYTF
abundance: NA; j_gene: TRBJ2-7; d_gene: TRBD1; v_gene: TRBV11-2; CDR3nt: TGTGCCAGCAGCTTAGTCCCCGGACAGGACCCCTACGAGCAGTACTTC; CDR3aa: CASSLVPGQDPYEQYF
abundance: once; j_gene: TRBJ2-3; d_gene: NA; v_gene: TRBV21-1; CDR3nt: TGTGCCAGCAGCAAAGGGACAGACCTTAGCACAGATACGCAGTATTTT; CDR3aa: CASSKGTDLSTDTQYF
abundance: NA; j_gene: TRBJ2-2; d_gene: NA; v_gene: TRBV7-9; CDR3nt: TGTGCCAGCAGCTGGATAGCGCCCACCGGGGAGCTGTTTTTT; CDR3aa: CASSWIAPTGELFF
abundance: NA; j_gene: TRBJ2-2; d_gene: NA; v_gene: TRBV10-3; CDR3nt: TGTGCCATCAGTGCGGTCATTGACGGGGAGCTGTTTTTT; CDR3aa: CAISAVIDGELFF
abundance: NA; j_gene: TRBJ2-2; d_gene: TRBD2; v_gene: TRBV18; CDR3nt: TGTGCCAGCTCTCAGACTAGCGGGAGGGCCGGAAACACCGGGGAGCTGTTTTTT; CDR3aa: CASSQTSGRAGNTGELFF
abundance: NA; j_gene: TRBJ1-2; d_gene: NA; v_gene: TRBV29-1; CDR3nt: TGCAGCGTTGGGTTAAGGCCCAGGGGCTACACCTTC; CDR3aa: CSVGLRPRGYTF
abundance: NA; j_gene: TRBJ1-5; d_gene: NA; v_gene: TRBV28; CDR3nt: TGTGCCAGCAGTTCCCCCGGGAAGTGGGACATCAATCAGCCCCAGCATTTT; CDR3aa: CASSSPGKWDINQPQHF
abundance: NA; j_gene: TRBJ2-3; d_gene: NA; v_gene: TRBV15; CDR3nt: TGTGCCACCAGCCGGGATGAGGATACGCAGTATTTT; CDR3aa: CATSRDEDTQYF
abundance: NA; j_gene: TRBJ2-2; d_gene: NA; v_gene: TRBV5-4; CDR3nt: TGTGCCAGCAGCTTGGACAGCTTAAACACCGGGGAGCTGTTTTTT; CDR3aa: CASSLDSLNTGELFF